This TCR beta chain was identified during a study of metastatic and nonmetastatic thyroid tumors. Study overall: Comparison of repertoires was carried out across blood and tumor or nodule tissue from malignant and benign thyroid patients.

Germline values: CDR1 DFQATT, CDR2 SNEGSKA (reference sequence). CDR3 length equals 12 residues. To note about this clone: At one boundary the junction diverges from the germline segment, which might be a read error.

Per the authors' pipeline: Variation in CDR3 across clinicopathological groups served as the basis for constructing a distant-metastasis classifier in papillary thyroid cancer. Using MiXCR, TCRdb re-called clones from the PCR reads. None of the V and J calls come from the authors' own analysis; TCRdb made them. The sample records approximately 31,000 clones, more than 25% being singletons. Not a single patient had been given any form of treatment at any point before undergoing thyroid surgery. The sequenced material came from blood. The chain links TRBV20-1 to TRBJ2-7, with 7 positions matching TRBD1. This TCR was sampled from a female donor with papillary thyroid cancer or a benign thyroid nodule (not recorded which). Some clones in this sample may be carry-over from other donors' samples. In DNA, the CDR3 is TGCAGTGCTAGAGGGGCCGGGGACAGTTCTTTCTTC. As protein: CSARGAGDSSFF.